A selection of T cell receptor beta chains follows, all from one sample in a study of T and B cells in COVID-19 patients. Using its own MiXCR run on the multiplex PCR reads, TCRdb lists one record per CDR3 protein. The table has approximately 9,100 distinct CDR3 sequences, roughly 31% seen once. Material for sequencing was blood. Receptors were obtained from a human donor who had recovered from COVID-19. The CDR3 runs from the conserved cysteine through the conserved F or W. Clone size is shown for a subset of rows, as once, few, many or a class of expanded clone.

>TRBJ1-4|TRBV20-1|-
CSARDPGRAYNEKLFF
>TRBJ1-2|TRBV19|medium-sized
CASTPGQGLTQNTF
>TRBJ2-5|TRBV15|-
CATSRGASGGQETQYF
>TRBJ2-3|TRBV7-2|few
CASSPRSGRDTDTQYF
>TRBJ2-3|TRBV19|-
CASRAGADTDTQYF
>TRBJ1-1|TRBV30|-
CAWSVQPGTEAFF
>TRBJ2-3|TRBV5-5|-
CASSPRLAGGPDTQYF
>TRBJ1-4|TRBV12-3/TRBV12-4|-
CASSPGGGEKLFF
>TRBJ2-1|TRBV7-9|-
CASSGDEQFF
>TRBJ2-1|TRBV2|once
CASRAGTGHYNEQFF
>TRBJ2-5|TRBV6-1|-
CASSPSVLEGETQYF
>TRBJ1-4|TRBV6-5|medium-sized
CASKGGTGGEKLFF
>TRBJ1-1|TRBV10-3|-
CAISDGQGITEAFF
>TRBJ2-1|TRBV5-1|-
CASSLVGPPAEQFF
>TRBJ1-2|TRBV6-1|-
CASSEEQGSGYGYTF
>TRBJ2-3|TRBV19|medium-sized
CASSIRVGTDTQYF
>TRBJ1-1|TRBV7-9|-
CASSFREWTEAFF
>TRBJ2-7|TRBV5-5|medium-sized
CASSPAYEQYF
>TRBJ2-1|TRBV12-3/TRBV12-4|-
CASSYGLADSYNEQFF